This note documents a single T cell receptor (beta chain) sequence. Its target is not known. This specimen comes from a study of brain metastases from non-small cell lung cancer. Points from the study as a whole: T-cell clones appeared expanded in 60% to 75% of brain metastases relative to matched primary tumors.

The data were produced by immunoSEQ multiplex PCR, yet TCRdb's version contains in-frame clones alone and is incomplete. Seen here are roughly 1,500 clones, 90% observed once, and the top ten hold around 6%. Looked up from germline, CDR1 is MNHEY and CDR2 is SVGAGI. Trimming pared 7 bases from V and 1 base from J, leaving 13 bases between. The CDR3 runs 14 residues. The sequence derives from a donor at least 40 years old with non-small cell lung cancer. The chain is built from TRBV6-5 and TRBJ1-1; the D is unclear. Sequenced material: primary lung tumor tissue. The CDR3 sequence: CASIPPTTNTEAFF. In DNA form, the CDR3 reads TGTGCCAGCATCCCACCCACAACGAACACTGAAGCTTTCTTT.